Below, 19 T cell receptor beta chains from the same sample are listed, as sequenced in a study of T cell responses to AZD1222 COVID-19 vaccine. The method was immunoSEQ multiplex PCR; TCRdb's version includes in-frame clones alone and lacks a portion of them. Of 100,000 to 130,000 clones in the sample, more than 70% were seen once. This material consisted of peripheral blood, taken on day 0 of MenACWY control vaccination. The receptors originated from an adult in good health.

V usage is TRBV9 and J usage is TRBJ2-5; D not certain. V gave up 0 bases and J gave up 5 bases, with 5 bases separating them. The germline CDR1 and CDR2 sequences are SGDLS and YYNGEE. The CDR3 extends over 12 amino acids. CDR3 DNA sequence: TGTGCCAGCAGCGTAGACGATGAGACCCAGTACTTC. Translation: CASSVDDETQYF.

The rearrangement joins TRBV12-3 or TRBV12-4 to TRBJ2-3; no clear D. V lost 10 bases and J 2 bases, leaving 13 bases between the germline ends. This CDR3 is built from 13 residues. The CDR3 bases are TGTGCCATCTCTTGGGGTTACACAGATACGCAGTATTTT. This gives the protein CAISWGYTDTQYF.

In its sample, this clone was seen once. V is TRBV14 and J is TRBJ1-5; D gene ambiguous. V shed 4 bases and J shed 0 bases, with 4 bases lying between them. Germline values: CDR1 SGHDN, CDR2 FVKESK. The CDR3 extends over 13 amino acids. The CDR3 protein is CASSRSSNQPQHF. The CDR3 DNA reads TGTGCCAGCAGCCGCAGTAGCAATCAGCCCCAGCATTTT.

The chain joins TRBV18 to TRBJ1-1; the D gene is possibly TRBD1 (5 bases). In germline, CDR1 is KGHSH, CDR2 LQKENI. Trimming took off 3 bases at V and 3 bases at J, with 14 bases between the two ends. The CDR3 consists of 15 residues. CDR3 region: CASSPQQGRDTEAFF. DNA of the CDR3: TGTGCCAGCTCACCTCAGCAGGGACGGGACACTGAAGCTTTCTTT. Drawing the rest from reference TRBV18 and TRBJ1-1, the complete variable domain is NAGVMQNPRHLVRRRGQEARLRCSPMKGHSHVYWYRQLPEEGLKFMVYLQKENIIDESGMPKERFSAEFPKEGPSILRIQQVVRGDSAAYFCASSPQQGRDTEAFFGQGTRLTVV.

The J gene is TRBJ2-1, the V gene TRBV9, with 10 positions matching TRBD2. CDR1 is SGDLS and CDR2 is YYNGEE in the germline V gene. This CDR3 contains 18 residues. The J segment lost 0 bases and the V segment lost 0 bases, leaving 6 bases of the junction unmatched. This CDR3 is CASSVGPSGGLSYNEQFF. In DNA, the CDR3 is TGTGCCAGCAGCGTAGGTCCTAGCGGGGGCCTCTCCTACAATGAGCAGTTCTTC.

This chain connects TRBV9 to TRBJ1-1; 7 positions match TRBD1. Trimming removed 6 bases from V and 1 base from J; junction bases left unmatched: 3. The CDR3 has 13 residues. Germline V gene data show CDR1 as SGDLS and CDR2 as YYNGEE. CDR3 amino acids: CASNRQGNTEAFF. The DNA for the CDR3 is TGTGCCAGCAACCGACAGGGGAACACTGAAGCTTTCTTT.

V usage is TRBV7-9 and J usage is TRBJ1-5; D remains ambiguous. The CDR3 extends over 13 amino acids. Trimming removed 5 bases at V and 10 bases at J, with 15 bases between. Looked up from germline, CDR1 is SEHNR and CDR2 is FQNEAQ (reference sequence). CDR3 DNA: TGTGCCAGCAGCCTCCCACCCGAGGGTCCCCAGCATTTT. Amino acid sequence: CASSLPPEGPQHF.

The CDR3 DNA is TGTGCCAGCAGCTTAACAGGAAACGAGCAGTACTTC. Residues: CASSLTGNEQYF. The V call is TRBV11-2, the J call TRBJ2-7; tentatively, D is TRBD1 (5 bases). CDR3 length: 12 residues. Germline V gives CDR1 SGHAT, CDR2 FQNNGV. Trimming left V 2 bases short and J 5 bases short, with 7 bases between.

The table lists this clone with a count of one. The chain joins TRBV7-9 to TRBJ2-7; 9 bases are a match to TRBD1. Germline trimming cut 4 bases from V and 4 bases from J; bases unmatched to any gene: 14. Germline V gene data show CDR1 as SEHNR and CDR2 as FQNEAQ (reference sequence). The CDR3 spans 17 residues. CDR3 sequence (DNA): TGTGCCAGCAGCTCCAAATTCAGACAGGGGGAAAGGTACGAGCAGTACTTC. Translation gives CASSSKFRQGERYEQYF.

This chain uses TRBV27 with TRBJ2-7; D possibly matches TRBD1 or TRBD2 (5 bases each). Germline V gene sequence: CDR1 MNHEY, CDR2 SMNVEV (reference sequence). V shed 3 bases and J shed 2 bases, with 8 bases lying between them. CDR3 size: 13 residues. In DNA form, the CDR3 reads TGTGCCAGCAGTTTCAGAGGGGCCTACGAGCAGTACTTC. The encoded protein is CASSFRGAYEQYF.

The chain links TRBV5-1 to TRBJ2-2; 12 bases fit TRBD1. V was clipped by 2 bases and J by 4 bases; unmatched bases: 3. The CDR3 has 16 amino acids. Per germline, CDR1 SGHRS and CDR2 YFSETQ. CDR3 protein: CASSLGDRGLTGELFF. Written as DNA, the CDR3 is TGCGCCAGCAGCTTAGGGGACAGGGGGCTCACCGGGGAGCTGTTTTTT.

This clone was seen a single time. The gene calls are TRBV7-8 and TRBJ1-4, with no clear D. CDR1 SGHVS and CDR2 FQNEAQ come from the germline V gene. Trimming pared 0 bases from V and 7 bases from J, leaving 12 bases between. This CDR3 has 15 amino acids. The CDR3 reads CASSLAGRTGEKLFF. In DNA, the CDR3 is TGTGCCAGCAGCTTAGCGGGTCGGACTGGTGAAAAACTGTTTTTT.

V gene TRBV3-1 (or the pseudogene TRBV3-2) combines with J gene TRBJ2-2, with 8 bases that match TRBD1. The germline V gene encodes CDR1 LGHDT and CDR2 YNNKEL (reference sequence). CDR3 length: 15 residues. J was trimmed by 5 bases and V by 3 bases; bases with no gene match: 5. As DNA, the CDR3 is TGTGCCAGCAGCCACAGGGGGCTCCAAACCGGGGAGCTGTTTTTT. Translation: CASSHRGLQTGELFF.

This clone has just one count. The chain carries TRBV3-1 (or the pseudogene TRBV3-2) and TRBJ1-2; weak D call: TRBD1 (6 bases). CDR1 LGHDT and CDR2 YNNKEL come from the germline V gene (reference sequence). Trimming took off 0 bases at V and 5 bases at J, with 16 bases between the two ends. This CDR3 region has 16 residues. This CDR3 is CASSQDGGGPGYGYTF. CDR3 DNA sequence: TGTGCCAGCAGCCAAGATGGCGGGGGCCCAGGGTATGGCTACACCTTC.

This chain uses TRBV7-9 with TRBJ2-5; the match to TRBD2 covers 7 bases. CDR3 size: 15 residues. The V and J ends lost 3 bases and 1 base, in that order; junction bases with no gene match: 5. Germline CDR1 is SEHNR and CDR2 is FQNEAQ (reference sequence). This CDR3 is CASSFGGGGQETQYF. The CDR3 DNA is TGTGCCAGCAGCTTCGGCGGCGGGGGCCAAGAGACCCAGTACTTC.

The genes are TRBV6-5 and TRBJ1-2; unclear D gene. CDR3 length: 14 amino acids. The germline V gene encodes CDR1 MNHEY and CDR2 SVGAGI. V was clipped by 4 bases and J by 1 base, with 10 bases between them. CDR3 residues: CASSLGVVNYGYTF. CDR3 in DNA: TGTGCCAGCAGTTTGGGTGTGGTTAACTATGGCTACACCTTC.

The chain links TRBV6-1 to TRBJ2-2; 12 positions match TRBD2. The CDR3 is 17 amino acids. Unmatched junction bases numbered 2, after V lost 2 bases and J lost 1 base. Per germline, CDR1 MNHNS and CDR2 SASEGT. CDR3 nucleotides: TGTGCCAGCAGTGAAACACTAGCGGGGGGGAACACCGGGGAGCTGTTTTTT. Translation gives CASSETLAGGNTGELFF.

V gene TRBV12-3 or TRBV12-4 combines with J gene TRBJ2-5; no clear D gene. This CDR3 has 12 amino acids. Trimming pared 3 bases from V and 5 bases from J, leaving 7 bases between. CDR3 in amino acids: CASSFLSETQYF. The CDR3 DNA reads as TGTGCCAGCAGTTTCTTATCGGAGACCCAGTACTTC.

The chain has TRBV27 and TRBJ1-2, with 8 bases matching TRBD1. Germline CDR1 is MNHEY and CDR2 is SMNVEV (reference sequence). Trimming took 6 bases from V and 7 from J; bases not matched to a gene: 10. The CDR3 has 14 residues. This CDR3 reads CASRAGTGYFGYTF. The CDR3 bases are TGTGCCAGCAGGGCCGGGACAGGCTACTTTGGCTACACCTTC.